These T cell receptor beta chains were read from a single sample in a study of T cell repertoires in cytomegalovirus infection. For these TCRs, the target antigens are not known. TCRdb fed the reads into MiXCR, producing one record per CDR3 protein. This sample has approximately 500,000 distinct CDR3 sequences; 30% to 40% occur once, and the top ten carry 15% to 20%. This specimen consisted of cultured PBMCs, obtained from culture after CMV antigen stimulation. The receptors were gathered from a human donor in good health (CMV status not recorded). Some clones in this sample may be carry-over from other donors' samples. The conserved cysteine and the conserved F or W are not part of the CDR3 here. The order of the fields is J gene, CDR3 length, V gene, D gene, CDR3 protein. A D gene is named only where the DNA matches it firmly.

TRBJ2-5	14	TRBV10-3	NA	AISEGGRGYQETQY
TRBJ2-7	11	TRBV7-3	NA	ASSFTGLDEQY
TRBJ1-1	11	TRBV12-3/TRBV12-4	NA	ASRGPPYTEAF
TRBJ1-5	10	TRBV15	NA	ATSRDGQPQH
TRBJ1-6	13	TRBV5-1	TRBD1	ASSEGGTYNSPLH
TRBJ1-2	13	TRBV7-2	NA	ASSLWALRGGGYT
TRBJ1-2	14	TRBV10-3	TRBD1	AISEAEGQADYGYT
TRBJ1-4	16	TRBV19	NA	ASSIWGANRRLSEKLF
TRBJ1-1	13	TRBV4-1	TRBD1	ASSSDRGGDTEAF
TRBJ2-3	11	TRBV10-3	TRBD1	AIGDSATDTQY
TRBJ2-6	10	TRBV20-1	NA	SGASGANVLT
TRBJ2-1	11	TRBV14	NA	ASSQGLHNEQF
TRBJ1-5	15	TRBV11-2	TRBD1	ASSLGGTVYSNQPQH
TRBJ1-2	10	TRBV27	NA	ASSSQDSGYT
TRBJ2-3	11	TRBV28	NA	ASILNPTDTQY
TRBJ2-4	10	TRBV3-1	NA	ASSSRGNIQY
TRBJ2-2	12	TRBV7-9	NA	ASRSEANTGELF
TRBJ1-5	13	TRBV10-3	TRBD1	AISDRDRSNQPQH